These 25 T cell receptor beta chains came from one sample sequenced in a study of cytomegalovirus exposure and HLA in healthy donors. Both 60 Vbeta primers and 13 Jbeta primers went into the PCR. Libraries were prepared by immunoSEQ multiplex PCR; TCRdb keeps only in-frame clonotypes and omits some of them. Counted here are approximately 160,000 clones, roughly four fifths occurring once; the ten biggest clones make up more than 4%. The sequenced sample consisted of PBMCs. These receptor sequences come from a man in his late teens or twenties in good health and CMV-seronegative.

The chain links TRBV30 to TRBJ1-6; 8 nucleotides match TRBD1. The CDR3 has 14 residues. The germline V gene has CDR1 GTSNPN and CDR2 SVGIG (reference sequence). With V trimmed by 0 bases and J by 6 bases, 1 base remained unmatched. CDR3 region: CAWSVTGGNSPLHF. The CDR3 nucleotides are TGTGCCTGGAGTGTTACAGGGGGTAATTCACCCCTCCACTTT.

The V gene is TRBV5-4, the J gene TRBJ2-3; TRBD2 matches 9 bases. The length of the CDR3 is 17 residues. Unmatched junction bases numbered 8, after V lost 3 bases and J lost 0 bases. The germline V gene encodes CDR1 SGHNT and CDR2 YYREEE (reference sequence). Here the CDR3 DNA reads TGTGCCAGCAGCTCCCTTGGACTAGCGCCAAGCACAGATACGCAGTATTTT. It translates to CASSSLGLAPSTDTQYF.

This chain links TRBV18 with TRBJ2-7, with 7 bases identical to TRBD2. V trimming: 0 bases; J trimming: 0 bases; junction bases outside the gene matches: 2. The CDR3 loop spans 15 amino acids. Germline V gives CDR1 KGHSH, CDR2 LQKENI. The CDR3 coding sequence is TGTGCCAGCTCACCACCCTGGACTAGCTCCTACGAGCAGTACTTC. Protein product: CASSPPWTSSYEQYF.

The rearrangement uses TRBV2 and TRBJ1-1; TRBD1 aligns across 8 bases. V was pared by 7 bases and J by 4 bases, with 2 bases of the junction left unmatched. The germline V gene encodes CDR1 SNHLY and CDR2 FYNNEI. The CDR3 has 12 amino acids. The CDR3 here is CASNQGATEAFF. The CDR3, as DNA: TGTGCCAGCAACCAGGGGGCCACTGAAGCTTTCTTT.

J is TRBJ1-6 and V is TRBV30; possibly TRBD1 for D (5 bases). V was trimmed by 4 bases and J by 7 bases, leaving 11 bases between them. Per the germline V gene, CDR1 is GTSNPN and CDR2 is SVGIG (reference sequence). CDR3 size: 13 residues. Here the CDR3 reads CAWMGQGNSPLHF. CDR3 in DNA: TGTGCCTGGATGGGGCAGGGCAATTCACCCCTCCACTTT.

This clone was detected once. The V and J genes are TRBV27 and TRBJ1-5, with D possibly matching TRBD1 (6 bases). Trimming left V 6 bases short and J 5 bases short, with 11 bases between. The CDR3 runs to 13 residues. Germline CDR1 reads MNHEY; CDR2 reads SMNVEV (reference sequence). The CDR3: CASRGGRDQPQHF. DNA of the CDR3: TGTGCCAGCAGAGGGGGGAGGGATCAGCCCCAGCATTTT.

A few counts support this clone. The V gene is TRBV6-5, the J gene TRBJ2-6; D is possibly TRBD1 (6 bases). The CDR3 has 16 residues. Germline V lookup: CDR1 MNHEY, CDR2 SVGAGI. The ends were cut back, 3 bases at V and 0 bases at J, with 9 bases in the middle. The CDR3 DNA is TGTGCCAGCAGTTATAGGGGGATCTCTGGGGCCAACGTCCTGACTTTC. Residues: CASSYRGISGANVLTF.

CDR3 DNA sequence: TGTGCCAGCAGCAAAACCCACTATAATGAAAAACTGTTTTTT. It yields the protein CASSKTHYNEKLFF. The chain uses TRBV7-2 and TRBJ1-4; no firm D call. Per germline, CDR1 SGHTA and CDR2 FQGNSA. V was trimmed by 5 bases and J by 4 bases, leaving 11 bases between them. The CDR3 length is 14 residues.

As DNA, the CDR3 is TGTGCCAGCAGCCACTCAGGGGGATCTGGGGCCAACGTCCTGACTTTC. It translates to CASSHSGGSGANVLTF. The rearrangement links TRBV27 to TRBJ2-6, with 7 bases that match TRBD1. Germline V gene lookup returns CDR1 MNHEY and CDR2 SMNVEV (reference sequence). The V segment lost 6 bases and the J segment 1 base; nucleotides outside the gene matches: 6. This CDR3 is built from 16 residues.

The V gene is TRBV7-9, the J gene TRBJ2-4; 7 bases agree with TRBD1. The CDR3 sequence is 16 residues long. Germline V gene data show CDR1 as SEHNR and CDR2 as FQNEAQ (reference sequence). The V gene end was trimmed by 4 bases and the J gene end by 0 bases; junction bases not matched to a gene: 6. The CDR3 bases are TGTGCCAGCAGCTCGGACAGGCCCCTAGCCAAAAACATTCAGTACTTC. Its translation: CASSSDRPLAKNIQYF.

This clone was seen only a few times. The V call is TRBV5-6, the J call TRBJ1-4, with D possibly being TRBD1 (6 bases). The V gene lost 1 base and the J gene lost 7 bases, with 14 bases spanning the gap. The CDR3 length is 15 residues. Per the germline V gene, CDR1 is SGHDT and CDR2 is YYEEEE. The CDR3: CASSLTRGPFEKLFF. CDR3 nucleotide sequence: TGTGCCAGCAGCTTGACCAGGGGTCCTTTTGAAAAACTGTTTTTT.

V and J are TRBV21-1 and TRBJ1-1; the table calls TRBD1, which could not be checked here. TRBV21-1 is a pseudogene. The CDR3 runs 10 residues. CDR3 in DNA: TGTGCCAGCAGTCTCGCAGGTGCTTTCTTT. Amino acid sequence: CASSLAGAFF.

CDR3 region: CASSDGTGLGYTF. For the CDR3, the DNA is TGCGCCAGCAGCGACGGGACAGGGCTTGGCTACACCTTC. The gene calls are TRBV5-1 and TRBJ1-2, with 9 bases aligning to TRBD1. This CDR3 has 13 residues. J lost 7 bases, V lost 4 bases, and 5 bases had no gene match. CDR1 is SGHRS, CDR2 YFSETQ, per germline.

This rearrangement joins TRBV2 to TRBJ2-7; D remains unclear. Trimming removed 2 bases at V and 2 bases at J, with 10 bases between. CDR3 length equals 14 residues. CDR1 and CDR2 from the germline V gene are SNHLY and FYNNEI. CDR3 loop: CASSERLPTYEQYF. CDR3 bases: TGTGCCAGCAGTGAACGTCTCCCTACCTACGAGCAGTACTTC.

The chain is built from TRBV11-3 and TRBJ2-3; 14 positions agree with TRBD2. The CDR3 contains 17 residues. The V gene's germline CDR1 is SGHNT and CDR2 YENEEA. After removal of 5 bases from V and 0 bases from J, the junction contained 4 bases not matched to a gene. CDR3 sequence: CASSARLAGGSTDTQYF. CDR3 DNA sequence: TGTGCCAGCAGCGCTCGACTAGCGGGAGGGAGCACAGATACGCAGTATTTT.

The chain employs TRBV2 and TRBJ1-3; 9 bases match TRBD1. This CDR3 has 16 residues. The germline gives CDR1 SNHLY, CDR2 FYNNEI. The J segment lost 0 bases and the V segment lost 10 bases, leaving 10 bases of the junction unmatched. This CDR3 reads CATLPGQGFSGNTIYF. The CDR3 DNA reads TGTGCCACATTGCCGGGACAGGGTTTCTCTGGAAACACCATATATTTT.

This sequence joins TRBV5-4 and TRBJ2-3, with TRBD1 matching 7 bases. Germline V gene data show CDR1 as SGHNT and CDR2 as YYREEE (reference sequence). Trimming took 4 bases from V and 5 from J; bases not matched to a gene: 4. The length of the CDR3 is 13 residues. In nucleotides, the CDR3 is TGTGCCAGCAGCCGACAGGGAGAAGATACGCAGTATTTT. This encodes CASSRQGEDTQYF.

The chain has TRBV5-1 and TRBJ1-3; 7 bases are a match to TRBD1. The CDR3 is 16 amino acids. V was pared by 7 bases and J by 2 bases, with 12 bases of the junction left unmatched. Germline CDR1 is SGHRS and CDR2 is YFSETQ. The CDR3 DNA reads as TGCGCCAGCGGGGCTCAACCCACAGGGGCTGGAAACACCATATATTTT. Translation: CASGAQPTGAGNTIYF.

This clone was detected only once. The chain is built from TRBV9 and TRBJ1-4, with D possibly being TRBD1 (5 bases). CDR3 length: 15 amino acids. With 2 bases removed from V and 4 bases from J, the gap between germline ends came to 12 bases. Germline CDR1 is SGDLS and CDR2 is YYNGEE. The CDR3 spells CASSVGQGNNEKLFF. CDR3 DNA sequence: TGTGCCAGCAGCGTGGGGCAGGGCAATAATGAAAAACTGTTTTTT.

V and J are TRBV9 and TRBJ2-3; D remains unclear. This CDR3 is 13 amino acids long. CDR1 and CDR2 (germline): SGDLS, YYNGEE. The germline V and J ends were trimmed by 1 base and 2 bases, with 5 bases remaining between them. The CDR3 region has the DNA TGTGCCAGCAGCGTATCCATCACAGATACGCAGTATTTT. This encodes CASSVSITDTQYF.

This clone was seen once. This chain connects TRBV5-8 to TRBJ2-3, with TRBD2 as a possible D gene (5 bases). Trimming removed 0 bases at V and 0 bases at J, with 17 bases between. This CDR3 region has 18 residues. Germline V gene lookup returns CDR1 SGHTS and CDR2 YDEGEE. The chain's CDR3 is CASSLARNAGLSTDTQYF. The CDR3 coding sequence is TGTGCCAGCAGCTTGGCTAGAAATGCGGGCCTCAGCACAGATACGCAGTATTTT.

The chain couples TRBV7-8 to TRBJ2-1; TRBD1 matches at 8 bases. The V and J ends lost 2 bases and 3 bases, in that order; junction bases with no gene match: 3. CDR1 is SGHVS, CDR2 FQNEAQ, per germline. This CDR3 is 15 amino acids long. This chain's CDR3 is CASSLSGGIYNEQFF. The CDR3 DNA reads as TGTGCCAGCAGCTTATCAGGGGGCATCTACAATGAGCAGTTCTTC.

The chain combines TRBV11-2 with TRBJ2-4; 9 positions match TRBD1. The germline V gene has CDR1 SGHAT and CDR2 FQNNGV. The CDR3 is made up of 15 amino acids. The ends lost 5 bases at V and 5 bases at J; junction bases unmatched: 7. In DNA form, the CDR3 reads TGTGCCAGCAGCCCAAACAGGGGGCAGGAAAACATTCAGTACTTC. As protein: CASSPNRGQENIQYF.

V gene TRBV18 combines with J gene TRBJ2-7; D call uncertain. Germline V gene lookup returns CDR1 KGHSH and CDR2 LQKENI. CDR3 length equals 12 residues. The V end was cut by 4 bases, the J end by 3 bases, with 7 bases between. The CDR3 region has the DNA TGTGCCAGCTCACTCCTCGTCTACGAGCAGTACTTC. As protein: CASSLLVYEQYF.

As regards this clone: Germline and junction disagree at one end, which may indicate a read error. V usage is TRBV10-3 and J usage is TRBJ2-2; TRBD2 is a possible D gene (5 bases). This CDR3 region has 11 residues. CDR1 is ENHRY and CDR2 is SYGVKD in the germline V gene. The CDR3 protein is CAINEGRELFF. In nucleotides, the CDR3 is TGTGCCATCAATGAGGGCCGGGAGCTGTTTTTT.